The clone carrying this T cell receptor beta chain has a single count. What it binds is not known. This entry is derived from a study of cytomegalovirus exposure and HLA in healthy donors. Broader study findings: Reports credit the classifier with highly specific, highly sensitive diagnosis of cytomegalovirus status.

This CDR3 region has 14 residues. V lost 4 bases and J lost 3; bases outside the gene matches: 7. Germline V lookup: CDR1 SGHNT, CDR2 YYREEE (reference sequence). Though nominally healthy at sampling, donors likely had unrecorded immune exposures. The PCR contained 60 Vbeta and 13 Jbeta primers. Only in-frame clones appear in the TCRdb table, and some are missing; sequencing was by immunoSEQ multiplex PCR. Of tens of thousands of clones listed, roughly 64% are singletons. This chain connects TRBV5-4 to TRBJ2-7; 7 bases are shared with TRBD2. This TCR was sampled from a man aged 35-49 years in good health and CMV-seropositive. The sequenced material came from PBMCs. DNA of the CDR3: TGTGCCAGCAGCCAGCGGGACTCCCGCTACGAGCAGTACTTC. Encoded protein: CASSQRDSRYEQYF.